The source of this TCR beta chain is a study of T cells in Graves' hyperthyroidism and ophthalmopathy. Study results and caveats: In simple terms, a model built on 13 V-J features told ophthalmopathy apart from stable hyperthyroidism. The model predicted ophthalmopathy a median approximately 6 months before onset.

RNA transcripts served as the template for amplifying TCR beta CDR3 regions. Carried out on the TCR CDR3, a first-round RT-PCR used the HTBI primer set. TCRdb processed the multiplex PCR reads anew with MiXCR; each CDR3 protein has one entry. The sample shows approximately 600,000 distinct CDR3 sequences, roughly 20% of them seen only once. This clonotype was seen more than once but under ten times. Its antigen is unknown. The receptor's source is a man aged 30 to 39 with Graves' ophthalmopathy. The sequenced material came from blood.

CDR3 region: CASSPRGSHSGANVLTF. The CDR3 DNA sequence: TGTGCCAGCAGCCCCAGGGGTTCACACTCTGGGGCCAACGTCCTGACTTTC. The chain is built from TRBV3-1 and TRBJ2-6; D possibly corresponds to TRBD1 (6 bases). CDR3 size: 17 residues. V was shortened by 4 bases and J by 0 bases, with 13 bases between the two germline ends. CDR1 is LGHDT, CDR2 YNNKEL, per germline (reference sequence).